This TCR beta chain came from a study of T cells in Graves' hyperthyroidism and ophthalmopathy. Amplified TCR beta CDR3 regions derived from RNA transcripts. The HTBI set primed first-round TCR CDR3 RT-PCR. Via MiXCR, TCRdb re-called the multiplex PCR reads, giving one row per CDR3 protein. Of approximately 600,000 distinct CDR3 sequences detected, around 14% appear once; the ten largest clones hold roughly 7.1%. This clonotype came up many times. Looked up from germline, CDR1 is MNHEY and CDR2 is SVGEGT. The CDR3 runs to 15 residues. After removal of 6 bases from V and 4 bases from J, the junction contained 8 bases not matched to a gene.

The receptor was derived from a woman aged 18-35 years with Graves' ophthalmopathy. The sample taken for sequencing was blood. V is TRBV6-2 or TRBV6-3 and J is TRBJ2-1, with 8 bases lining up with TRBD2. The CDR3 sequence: CASSQYGREYNEQFF. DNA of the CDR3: TGTGCCAGCAGCCAGTACGGGAGGGAGTACAATGAGCAGTTCTTC.